In this sample, the clone carrying this TCR beta chain turned up once. The sample originates from a study of blood T cell repertoires in COVID-19. On the study more broadly: Acute and convalescent COVID-19 samples came from the United States, Italy and Spain.

V dropped 6 bases and J dropped 2 bases, with 17 bases sitting between them. The CDR3 is 15 amino acids. CDR1 and CDR2 from the germline V gene are SNHLY and FYNNEI. Assay used: immunoSEQ multiplex PCR; TCRdb lists only in-frame clones, some missing. Of 200,000 to 250,000 clones in the sample, 70% to 90% were seen once. The chain is built from TRBV2 and TRBJ2-7; possible D gene TRBD1, 5 bases. Sequencing was done on a sample of peripheral blood. This TCR was recovered from a young man with active or convalescent COVID-19. The CDR3 region has the DNA TGTGCCAGCAGGGAGCTGACAGATTCGCCCTACGAGCAGTACTTC. Protein sequence: CASRELTDSPYEQYF. The full variable domain, in which reference TRBV2 and TRBJ2-7 provide the parts outside the CDR3, is EPEVTQTPSHQVTQMGQEVILRCVPISNHLYFYWYRQILGQKVEFLVSFYNNEISEKSEIFDDQFSVERPDGSNFTLKIRSTKLEDSAMYFCASRELTDSPYEQYFGPGTRLTVT.